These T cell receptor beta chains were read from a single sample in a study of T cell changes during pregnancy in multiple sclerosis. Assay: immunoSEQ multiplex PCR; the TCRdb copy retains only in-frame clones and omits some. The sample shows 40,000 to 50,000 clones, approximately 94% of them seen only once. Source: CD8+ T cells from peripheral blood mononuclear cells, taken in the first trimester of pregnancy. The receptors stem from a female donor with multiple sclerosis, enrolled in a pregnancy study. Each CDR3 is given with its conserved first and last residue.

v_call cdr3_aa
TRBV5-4 CASSPMVSLRLHF
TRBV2 CASTGQENEKLFF
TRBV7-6 CASSQTAGTLTDTQYF
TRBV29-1 CSVPGGQGNGEQYF
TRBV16 CASSQSPPTRYTGELFF
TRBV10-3 CATREEATNEKLFF
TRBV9 CASSAYWGGADTQYF
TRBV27 CASSMDREEQFF
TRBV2 CASRAGSHYNYGYTF
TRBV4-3 CASSPDRDHEQFF
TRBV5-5 CASSLERAERTEAFF
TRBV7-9 CASSLAQRGNYEQYF
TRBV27 CASSLQTSGSRYEQFF
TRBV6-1 CASTYATYEQYF
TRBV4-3 CASSQDQELPHYEQYF
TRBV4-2 CASSQGQGKDTEAFF
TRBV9 CASSVLLNTEAFF
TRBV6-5 CASSPSTSGRYEQYF
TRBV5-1 CASSSGTRLSYNEQFF
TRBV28 CASSSPDMRTTYEQYF
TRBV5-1 CASSLGLAGRNGYEQFF
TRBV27 CASSRPQGEQYF
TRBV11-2 CASSTTHGQVLSYEQYF
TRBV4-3 CASSQGEGMNEAFF
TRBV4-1 CASSQVEGASYEQYF